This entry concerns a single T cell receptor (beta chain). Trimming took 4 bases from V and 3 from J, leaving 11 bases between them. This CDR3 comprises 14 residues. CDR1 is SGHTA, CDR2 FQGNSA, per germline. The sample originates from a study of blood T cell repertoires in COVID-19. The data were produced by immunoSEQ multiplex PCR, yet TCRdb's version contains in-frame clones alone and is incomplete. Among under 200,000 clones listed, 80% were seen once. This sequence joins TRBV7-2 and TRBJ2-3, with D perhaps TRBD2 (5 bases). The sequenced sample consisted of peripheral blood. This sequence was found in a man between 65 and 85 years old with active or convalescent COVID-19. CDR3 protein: CASSSGLGTDTQYF. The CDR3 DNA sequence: TGTGCCAGCAGCTCCGGACTGGGTACAGATACGCAGTATTTT. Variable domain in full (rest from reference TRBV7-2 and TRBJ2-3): GAGVSQSPSNKVTEKGKDVELRCDPISGHTALYWYRQSLGQGLEFLIYFQGNSAPDKSGLPSDRFSAERTGGSVSTLTIQRTQQEDSAVYLCASSSGLGTDTQYFGPGTRLTVL.